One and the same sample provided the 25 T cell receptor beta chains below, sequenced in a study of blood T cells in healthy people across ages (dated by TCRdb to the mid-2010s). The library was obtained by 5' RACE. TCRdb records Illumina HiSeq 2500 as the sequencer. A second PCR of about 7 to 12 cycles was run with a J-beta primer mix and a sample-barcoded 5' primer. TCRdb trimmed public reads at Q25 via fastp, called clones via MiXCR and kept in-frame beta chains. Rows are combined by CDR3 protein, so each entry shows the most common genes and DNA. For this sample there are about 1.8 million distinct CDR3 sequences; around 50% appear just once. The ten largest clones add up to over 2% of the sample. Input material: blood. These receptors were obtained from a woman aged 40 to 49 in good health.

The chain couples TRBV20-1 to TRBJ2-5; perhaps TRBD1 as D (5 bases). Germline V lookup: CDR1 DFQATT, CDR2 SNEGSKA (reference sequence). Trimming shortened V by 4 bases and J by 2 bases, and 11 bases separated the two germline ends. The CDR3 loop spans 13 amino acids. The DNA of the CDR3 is TGCAGTGCTACCCATGACAGTCAAGAGACCCAGTACTTC. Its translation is CSATHDSQETQYF.

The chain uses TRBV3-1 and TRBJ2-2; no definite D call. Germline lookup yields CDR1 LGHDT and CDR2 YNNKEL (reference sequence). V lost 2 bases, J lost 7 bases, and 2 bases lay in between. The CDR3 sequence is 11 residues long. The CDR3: CASSQRGELFF. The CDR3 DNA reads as TGTGCCAGCAGCCAACGCGGGGAGCTGTTTTTT.

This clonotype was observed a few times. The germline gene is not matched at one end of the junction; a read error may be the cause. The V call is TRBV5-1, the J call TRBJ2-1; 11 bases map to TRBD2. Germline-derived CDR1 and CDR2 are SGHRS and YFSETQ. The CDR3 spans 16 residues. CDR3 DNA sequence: TGCGCCAGCAGCGTCCATAGCGGGGGGGCGGAAAATGAGCGGTTCTTC. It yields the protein CASSVHSGGAENERFF.

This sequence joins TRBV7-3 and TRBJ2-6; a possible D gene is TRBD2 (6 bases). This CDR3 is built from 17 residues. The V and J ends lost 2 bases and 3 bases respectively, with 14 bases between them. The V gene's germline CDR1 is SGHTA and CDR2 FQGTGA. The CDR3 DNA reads TGTGCCAGCAGCTTAGGGACCCCGGGGGATGGGGCCAACGTCCTGACTTTC. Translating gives CASSLGTPGDGANVLTF.

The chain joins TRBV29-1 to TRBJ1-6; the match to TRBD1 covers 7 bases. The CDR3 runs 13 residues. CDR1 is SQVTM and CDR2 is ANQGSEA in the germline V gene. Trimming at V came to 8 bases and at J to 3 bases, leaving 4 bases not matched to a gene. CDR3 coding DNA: TGCAGCACCCGGGACAGCTATAATTCACCCCTCCACTTT. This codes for CSTRDSYNSPLHF.

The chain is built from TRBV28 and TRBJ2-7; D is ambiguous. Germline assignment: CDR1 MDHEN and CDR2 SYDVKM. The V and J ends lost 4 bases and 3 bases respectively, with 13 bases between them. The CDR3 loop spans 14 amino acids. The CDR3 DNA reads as TGTGCCAGCAGTTCCCGACGGTACTTCTACGAGCAGTACTTC. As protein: CASSSRRYFYEQYF.

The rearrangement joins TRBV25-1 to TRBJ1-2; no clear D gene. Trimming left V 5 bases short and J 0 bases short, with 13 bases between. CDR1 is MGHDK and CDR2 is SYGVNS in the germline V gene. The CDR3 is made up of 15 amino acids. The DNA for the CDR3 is TGTGCCAGCAGTAGGGCAGAACTGTCTAACTATGGCTACACCTTC. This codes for CASSRAELSNYGYTF.

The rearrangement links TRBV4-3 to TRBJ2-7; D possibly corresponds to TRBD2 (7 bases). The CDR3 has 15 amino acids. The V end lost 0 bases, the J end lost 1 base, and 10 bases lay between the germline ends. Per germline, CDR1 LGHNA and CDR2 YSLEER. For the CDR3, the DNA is TGCGCCAGCAGCCAAGAAGGGGGAGGGTCCTACGAGCAGTACTTC. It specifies CASSQEGGGSYEQYF.

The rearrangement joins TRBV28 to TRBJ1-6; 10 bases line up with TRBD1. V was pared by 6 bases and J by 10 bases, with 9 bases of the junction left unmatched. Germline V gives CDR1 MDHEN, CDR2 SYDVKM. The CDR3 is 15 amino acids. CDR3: CASSRGDRGGSPLHF. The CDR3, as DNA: TGTGCCAGCAGCAGGGGGGACAGGGGAGGGTCACCCCTCCACTTT.

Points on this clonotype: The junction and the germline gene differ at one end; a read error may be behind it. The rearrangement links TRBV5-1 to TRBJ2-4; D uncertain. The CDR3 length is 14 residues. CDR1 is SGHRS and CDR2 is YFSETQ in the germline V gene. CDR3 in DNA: TGCGCCGGCAGCGTGGGCTTAGCCAAAAACATTCAGTACTTC. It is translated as CAGSVGLAKNIQYF.

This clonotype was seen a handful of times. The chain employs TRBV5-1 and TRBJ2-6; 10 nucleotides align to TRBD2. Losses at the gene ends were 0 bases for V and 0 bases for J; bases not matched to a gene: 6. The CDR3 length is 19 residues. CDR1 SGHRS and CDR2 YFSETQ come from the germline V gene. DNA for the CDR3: TGCGCCAGCAGCTTGGTAGCGGGGGGCCCGAGCTCTGGGGCCAACGTCCTGACTTTC. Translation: CASSLVAGGPSSGANVLTF. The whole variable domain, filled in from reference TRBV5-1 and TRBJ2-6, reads KAGVTQTPRYLIKTRGQQVTLSCSPISGHRSVSWYQQTPGQGLQFLFEYFSETQRNKGNFPGRFSGRQFSNSRSEMNVSTLELGDSALYLCASSLVAGGPSSGANVLTFGAGSRLTVL.

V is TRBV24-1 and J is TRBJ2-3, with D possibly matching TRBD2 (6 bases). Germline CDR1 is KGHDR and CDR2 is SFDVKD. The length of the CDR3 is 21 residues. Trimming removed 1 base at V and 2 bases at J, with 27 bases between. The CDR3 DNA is TGTGCCACCAGTGATTTCGGGACTTGGAATTCCTCCCACCTCACCACAGATACGCAGTATTTT. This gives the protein CATSDFGTWNSSHLTTDTQYF.

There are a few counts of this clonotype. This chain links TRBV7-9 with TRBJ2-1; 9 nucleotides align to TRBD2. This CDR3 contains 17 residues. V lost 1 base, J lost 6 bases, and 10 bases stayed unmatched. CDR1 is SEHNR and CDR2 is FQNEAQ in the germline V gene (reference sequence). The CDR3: CASSLDLRLAGINEQFF. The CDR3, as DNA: TGTGCCAGCAGCTTAGATCTTCGGCTAGCGGGAATCAATGAGCAGTTCTTC.

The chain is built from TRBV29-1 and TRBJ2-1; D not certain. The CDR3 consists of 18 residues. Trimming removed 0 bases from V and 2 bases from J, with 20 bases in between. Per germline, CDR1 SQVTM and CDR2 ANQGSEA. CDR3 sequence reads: CSVEDRVNWKRAYNEQFF. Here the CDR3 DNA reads TGCAGCGTTGAAGATCGGGTAAATTGGAAGCGTGCCTACAATGAGCAGTTCTTC.

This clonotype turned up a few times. CDR3 sequence (DNA): TGCGCCAGCAGCTTGGATGCAGGGTCCGATGAGCAGTTCTTC. Translation: CASSLDAGSDEQFF. The V gene is TRBV5-1, the J gene TRBJ2-1, with D possibly matching TRBD1 (5 bases). Per germline, CDR1 SGHRS and CDR2 YFSETQ. The CDR3 contains 14 residues. Trimming left V 0 bases short and J 8 bases short, with 12 bases between.

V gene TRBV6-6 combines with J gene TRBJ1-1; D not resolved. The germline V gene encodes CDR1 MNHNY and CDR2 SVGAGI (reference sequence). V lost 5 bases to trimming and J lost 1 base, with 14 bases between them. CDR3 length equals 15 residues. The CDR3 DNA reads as TGTGCCAGCAGTCTGCGGTCCCTTGGGAACACTGAAGCTTTCTTT. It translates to CASSLRSLGNTEAFF.

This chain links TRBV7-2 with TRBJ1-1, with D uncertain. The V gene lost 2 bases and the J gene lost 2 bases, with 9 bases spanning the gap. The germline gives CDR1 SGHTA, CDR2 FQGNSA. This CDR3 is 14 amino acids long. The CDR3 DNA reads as TGTGCCAGCAGCTTAATGGCTGTTAACACTGAAGCTTTCTTT. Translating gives CASSLMAVNTEAFF.

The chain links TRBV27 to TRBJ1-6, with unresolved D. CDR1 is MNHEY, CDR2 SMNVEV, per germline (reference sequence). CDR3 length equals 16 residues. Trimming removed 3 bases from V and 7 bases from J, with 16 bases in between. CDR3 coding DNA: TGTGCCAGCAGTTTCTTACCCGTCGGACGGAATTCACCCCTCCACTTT. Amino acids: CASSFLPVGRNSPLHF.

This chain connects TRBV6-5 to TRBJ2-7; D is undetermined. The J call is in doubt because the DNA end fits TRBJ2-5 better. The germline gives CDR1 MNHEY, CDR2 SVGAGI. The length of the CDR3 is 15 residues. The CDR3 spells CASRRNRAPRETQYF. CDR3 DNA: TGTGCCAGCAGACGCAACAGAGCTCCCCGAGAGACCCAGTACTTC.

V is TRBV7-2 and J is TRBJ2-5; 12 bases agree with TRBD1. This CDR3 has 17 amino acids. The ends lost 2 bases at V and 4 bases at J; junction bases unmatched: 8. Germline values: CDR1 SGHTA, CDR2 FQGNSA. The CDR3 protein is CASSLMGQGARGETQYF. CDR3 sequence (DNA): TGTGCCAGCAGCTTAATGGGACAGGGGGCGCGAGGAGAGACCCAGTACTTC.

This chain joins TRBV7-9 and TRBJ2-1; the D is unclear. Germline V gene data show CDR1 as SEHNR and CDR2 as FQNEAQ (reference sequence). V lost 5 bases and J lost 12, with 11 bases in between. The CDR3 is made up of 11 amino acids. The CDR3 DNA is TGTGCCAGCAGCCTTCTCCTGGCGCAGTTCTTC. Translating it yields CASSLLLAQFF. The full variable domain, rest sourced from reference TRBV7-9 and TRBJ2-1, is DTGVSQNPRHKITKRGQNVTFRCDPISEHNRLYWYRQTLGQGPEFLTYFQNEAQLEKSRLLSDRFSAERPKGSFSTLEIQRTEQGDSAMYLCASSLLLAQFFGPGTRLTVL.

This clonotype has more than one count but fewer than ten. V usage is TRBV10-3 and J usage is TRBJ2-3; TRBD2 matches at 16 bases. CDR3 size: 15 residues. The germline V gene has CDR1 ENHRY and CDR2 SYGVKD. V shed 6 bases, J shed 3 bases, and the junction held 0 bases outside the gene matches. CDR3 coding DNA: TGTGCCATCAGGGGACTAGCGGGGGGGACAGATACGCAGTATTTT. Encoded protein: CAIRGLAGGTDTQYF.

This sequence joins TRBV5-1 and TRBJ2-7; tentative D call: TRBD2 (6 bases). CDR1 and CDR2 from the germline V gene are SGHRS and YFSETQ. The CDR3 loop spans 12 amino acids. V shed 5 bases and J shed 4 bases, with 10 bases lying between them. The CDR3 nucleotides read TGCGCCAGCAGGAGGGACTTTTACGAGCAGTACTTC. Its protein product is CASRRDFYEQYF.

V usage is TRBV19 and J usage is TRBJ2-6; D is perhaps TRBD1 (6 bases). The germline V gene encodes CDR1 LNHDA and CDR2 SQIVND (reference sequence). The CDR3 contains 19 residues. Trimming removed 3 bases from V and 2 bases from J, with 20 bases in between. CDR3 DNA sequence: TGTGCCAGTAGTATGTCGCCCCGGACCGCAGGGGCTGGGGCCAACGTCCTGACTTTC. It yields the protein CASSMSPRTAGAGANVLTF. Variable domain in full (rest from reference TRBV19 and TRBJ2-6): DGGITQSPKYLFRKEGQNVTLSCEQNLNHDAMYWYRQDPGQGLRLIYYSQIVNDFQKGDIAEGYSVSREKKESFPLTVTSAQKNPTAFYLCASSMSPRTAGAGANVLTFGAGSRLTVL.

DNA for the CDR3: TGCAGTGCTAGAGCCGCCGGCCGGCTAAACACTGAAGCTTTCTTT. Protein: CSARAAGRLNTEAFF. V and J are TRBV20-1 and TRBJ1-1; no clear D. Germline values: CDR1 DFQATT, CDR2 SNEGSKA (reference sequence). The V end was cut by 1 base, the J end by 2 bases, with 14 bases between. The length of the CDR3 is 15 residues.